Shown below are 32 T cell receptor beta chains from a single sample sequenced in a study of T cells in Graves' hyperthyroidism and ophthalmopathy. RNA transcripts gave rise to amplified TCR beta CDR3 regions. The TCR CDR3 was amplified in a first-round RT-PCR using the HTBI primer set. TCRdb re-called the multiplex PCR reads through MiXCR, storing one row per CDR3 protein. The table shows approximately 710,000 distinct CDR3 sequences, with roughly 17% occurring only once. The specimen sequenced was blood. The origin of the receptors is a man between 50 and 59 years old with Graves' hyperthyroidism.

This clonotype was observed many times. The V gene is TRBV6-2 or TRBV6-3, the J gene TRBJ2-1, with no clear D. Germline lookup yields CDR1 MNHEY and CDR2 SVGEGT. The V gene lost 2 bases and the J gene lost 0 bases, with 14 bases spanning the gap. The CDR3 covers 17 residues. This chain's CDR3 is CASSYSSISSSYNEQFF. For the CDR3, the DNA is TGTGCCAGCAGTTACAGTTCGATTTCCAGCTCCTACAATGAGCAGTTCTTC.

This clonotype was seen more than once but under ten times. The V gene is TRBV28, the J gene TRBJ1-1, with D unclear. This CDR3 contains 12 residues. CDR1 MDHEN and CDR2 SYDVKM come from the germline V gene. With 5 bases removed from V and 3 bases from J, the gap between germline ends came to 7 bases. The CDR3 sequence is CASSTLYTEAFF. CDR3 nucleotides: TGTGCCAGCAGTACCTTGTACACTGAAGCTTTCTTT.

This clonotype has at least ten counts. The rearrangement uses TRBV11-2 and TRBJ2-3; 10 positions agree with TRBD1. Per germline, CDR1 SGHAT and CDR2 FQNNGV. The CDR3 totals 17 residues. Unmatched junction bases numbered 10, after V lost 2 bases and J lost 5 bases. CDR3 DNA sequence: TGTGCCAGCAGCTTAAAGGCCGGGACAGGGGTAGGAGATACGCAGTATTTT. Protein product: CASSLKAGTGVGDTQYF.

This clonotype was detected many times. J is TRBJ2-3 and V is TRBV19; D possibly corresponds to TRBD2 (5 bases). This CDR3 comprises 15 residues. V was pared by 6 bases and J by 2 bases, with 15 bases between. The germline V gene encodes CDR1 LNHDA and CDR2 SQIVND (reference sequence). CDR3: CASSERGASTDTQYF. The DNA for the CDR3 is TGTGCCAGTAGCGAACGGGGTGCCTCCACAGATACGCAGTATTTT.

This chain links TRBV29-1 with TRBJ2-1, with D possibly being TRBD2 (5 bases). The length of the CDR3 is 13 residues. Germline V gene lookup returns CDR1 SQVTM and CDR2 ANQGSEA. V shed 1 base and J shed 7 bases, with 11 bases lying between them. The CDR3: CSVEVPGVNEQFF. The DNA of the CDR3 is TGCAGCGTTGAAGTACCCGGGGTGAATGAGCAGTTCTTC.

This clonotype was counted at least ten times. V is TRBV12-5 and J is TRBJ1-5; D is possibly TRBD1 (5 bases). The CDR3 consists of 13 residues. Looked up from germline, CDR1 is LGHNT and CDR2 is FRNRAP. The germline V and J ends were trimmed by 3 bases and 4 bases, with 7 bases remaining between them. The chain's CDR3 is CASGFGGNQPQHF. CDR3 sequence (DNA): TGTGCTAGTGGTTTTGGGGGAAATCAGCCCCAGCATTTT.

The chain has TRBV7-2 and TRBJ1-5; no clear D gene. The CDR3 contains 15 residues. Germline V gene data show CDR1 as SGHTA and CDR2 as FQGNSA. Between the trimmed V and J ends, which lost 3 bases and 5 bases, there was a span of 14 bases. CDR3 in amino acids: CASSFEPGDYQPQHF. In nucleotides, the CDR3 is TGTGCCAGCAGCTTCGAACCAGGAGATTATCAGCCCCAGCATTTT.

This chain joins TRBV27 and TRBJ2-2; 9 bases fit TRBD1. Germline CDR1 is MNHEY and CDR2 is SMNVEV (reference sequence). Unmatched junction bases numbered 8, after V lost 0 bases and J lost 6 bases. The CDR3 length is 17 residues. The CDR3 nucleotides are TGTGCCAGCAGTTTATCCCGGGGACAGGGTAGCGCCGGGGAGCTGTTTTTT. This encodes CASSLSRGQGSAGELFF.

This clonotype was observed many times. The chain recombines TRBV29-1 with TRBJ2-3; 7 bases fit TRBD1. The V gene end was trimmed by 8 bases and the J gene end by 1 base; junction bases not matched to a gene: 12. Germline-derived CDR1 and CDR2 are SQVTM and ANQGSEA. The CDR3 extends over 15 amino acids. The DNA for the CDR3 is TGCAGCTCGGATGCCGGGACAGAGGGCACAGATACGCAGTATTTT. Its translation is CSSDAGTEGTDTQYF.

This chain joins TRBV30 and TRBJ1-2, with D perhaps TRBD1 (5 bases). V lost 2 bases and J 0 bases, leaving 13 bases between the germline ends. The CDR3 is 15 amino acids. Germline V CDR1 and CDR2: GTSNPN, SVGIG (reference sequence). CDR3 region: CAWSYFDSPNYGYTF. The DNA for the CDR3 is TGTGCCTGGAGTTACTTTGACAGCCCTAACTATGGCTACACCTTC. Full variable domain (remainder filled in from reference TRBV30 and TRBJ1-2): SQTIHQWPATLVQPVGSPLSLECTVEGTSNPNLYWYRQAAGRGLQLLFYSVGIGQISSEVPQNLSASRPQDRQFILSSKKLLLSDSGFYLCAWSYFDSPNYGYTFGSGTRLTVV.

The chain joins TRBV10-3 to TRBJ2-7; D may be TRBD1 (6 bases). Deletions cut 7 bases from V and 1 base from J, with 20 bases between. Germline CDR1 and CDR2: ENHRY and SYGVKD. The CDR3 is 16 amino acids. CDR3 DNA sequence: TGTGCCATCAACCCACAGGGAGTCGAAATGTCCTACGAGCAGTACTTC. Translated: CAINPQGVEMSYEQYF.

This clonotype was observed at least ten times. The gene calls are TRBV24-1 and TRBJ2-2; the match to TRBD2 covers 10 bases. The junction had 8 bases not matched to a gene; V was cut back by 5 bases and J by 3 bases. There are 17 residues in the CDR3. Germline CDR1 KGHDR, CDR2 SFDVKD. Here the CDR3 reads CATSGPSGSTYTGELFF. CDR3 in DNA: TGTGCCACCAGTGGCCCTAGCGGGAGCACTTACACCGGGGAGCTGTTTTTT.

This CDR3 is CATSVGLAGGKETQYF. In nucleotides, the CDR3 is TGTGCCACCAGCGTAGGACTAGCGGGAGGGAAAGAGACCCAGTACTTC. The rearrangement joins TRBV15 to TRBJ2-5, with 15 bases lining up with TRBD2. The V gene end was trimmed by 5 bases and the J gene end by 3 bases; junction bases not matched to a gene: 4. There are 16 residues in the CDR3. Per the germline V gene, CDR1 is LNHNV and CDR2 is YYDKDF (reference sequence). Full variable domain (outside the CDR3, taken from reference TRBV15 and TRBJ2-5): DAMVIQNPRYQVTQFGKPVTLSCSQTLNHNVMYWYQQKSSQAPKLLFHYYDKDFNNEADTPDNFQSRRPNTSFCFLDIRSPGLGDTAMYLCATSVGLAGGKETQYFGPGTRLLVL.

The sample holds a few counts of this clonotype. The chain joins TRBV30 to TRBJ2-3; D not certain. Germline V CDR1 and CDR2: GTSNPN, SVGIG (reference sequence). The V gene lost 0 bases and the J gene lost 2 bases, with 12 bases spanning the gap. The CDR3 has 15 amino acids. As DNA, the CDR3 is TGTGCCTGGAGTGTACGTTTAGCCCTCACAGATACGCAGTATTTT. It translates to CAWSVRLALTDTQYF.

This rearrangement joins TRBV5-6 to TRBJ2-5; the D gene is possibly TRBD2 (7 bases). V lost 4 bases and J lost 5, with 21 bases in between. Germline V gene sequence: CDR1 SGHDT, CDR2 YYEEEE. The CDR3 length is 16 residues. The CDR3: CASSEPPKGGAETQYF. The CDR3 region has the DNA TGTGCCAGCAGCGAACCTCCTAAGGGGGGGGCTGAGACCCAGTACTTC. The whole variable domain, filled in from reference TRBV5-6 and TRBJ2-5, reads DAGVTQSPTHLIKTRGQQVTLRCSPKSGHDTVSWYQQALGQGPQFIFQYYEEEERQRGNFPDRFSGHQFPNYSSELNVNALLLGDSALYLCASSEPPKGGAETQYFGPGTRLLVL.

At least ten counts were recorded for this clonotype. The genes are TRBV7-9 and TRBJ2-5; 8 bases agree with TRBD2. The CDR3 is made up of 13 amino acids. CDR1 SEHNR and CDR2 FQNEAQ come from the germline V gene (reference sequence). The junction had 0 bases not matched to a gene; V was cut back by 4 bases and J by 2 bases. The CDR3 bases are TGTGCCAGCAGCTCTAGCGGGCAAGAGACCCAGTACTTC. Translating it yields CASSSSGQETQYF.

The chain employs TRBV15 and TRBJ1-4; D call uncertain. The CDR3 runs to 16 residues. CDR1 is LNHNV and CDR2 is YYDKDF in the germline V gene (reference sequence). V lost 5 bases and J lost 0, with 13 bases in between. This CDR3 is CATSGRPGSTNEKLFF. CDR3 sequence (DNA): TGTGCCACCAGCGGTAGGCCGGGGTCAACTAATGAAAAACTGTTTTTT.

This chain links TRBV29-1 with TRBJ1-1; D possibly corresponds to TRBD1 (5 bases). The germline CDR1 and CDR2 sequences are SQVTM and ANQGSEA. The ends were cut back, 8 bases at V and 0 bases at J, with 16 bases in the middle. The length of the CDR3 is 14 residues. CDR3 sequence (DNA): TGCAGCTCTGGGGGGGGGATCTTGAACACTGAAGCTTTCTTT. Its translation: CSSGGGILNTEAFF.

The J gene is TRBJ2-1, the V gene TRBV10-1, with 14 positions matching TRBD2. The germline V gene encodes CDR1 WNHNN and CDR2 SYGVQD (reference sequence). With V trimmed by 5 bases and J by 7 bases, 16 bases remained unmatched. This CDR3 has 19 residues. The CDR3 sequence is CASSPKGTSGSGFWNEQFF. DNA for the CDR3: TGCGCCAGCAGTCCCAAGGGGACTAGCGGGAGTGGGTTCTGGAATGAGCAGTTCTTC.

This clonotype was seen more than once but under ten times. The chain is built from TRBV27 and TRBJ1-5; possible D gene TRBD1, 6 bases. Deletions cut 2 bases from V and 1 base from J, with 21 bases between. Germline CDR1 MNHEY, CDR2 SMNVEV (reference sequence). This CDR3 has 19 amino acids. The CDR3 DNA is TGTGCCAGCAGTTTACCCCAATCTACAGGGAAGTCGAGCAATCAGCCCCAGCATTTT. Amino acids: CASSLPQSTGKSSNQPQHF.

This clonotype was seen many times. The rearrangement uses TRBV28 and TRBJ2-5; D gene unclear. V gave up 8 bases and J gave up 5 bases, with 18 bases separating them. Germline assignment: CDR1 MDHEN and CDR2 SYDVKM. This CDR3 is 14 amino acids long. The CDR3 DNA reads as TGTGCCAGCCGTACAGACACAACAAGGGAGACCCAGTACTTC. Amino acids: CASRTDTTRETQYF.

This clonotype was seen a few times. The chain employs TRBV28 and TRBJ1-2; D not resolved. Germline CDR1 and CDR2: MDHEN and SYDVKM. This CDR3 is 12 amino acids long. Trimming removed 7 bases from V and 7 bases from J, with 13 bases in between. This chain's CDR3 is CASIQGSLGYTF. CDR3 nucleotides: TGTGCCAGCATCCAAGGGAGTCTTGGCTACACCTTC.

V gene TRBV7-2 combines with J gene TRBJ2-3; 12 bases fit TRBD2. Germline-derived CDR1 and CDR2 are SGHTA and FQGNSA. The CDR3 sequence is 17 residues long. V lost 6 bases and J lost 3; bases outside the gene matches: 10. DNA of the CDR3: TGTGCCAGCAGGTCTAGCGGGAGGGCCGGGGGTACAGATACGCAGTATTTT. Translated: CASRSSGRAGGTDTQYF.

This clonotype appeared many times. The CDR3 loop is CATSREVHGNTIYF. The CDR3 DNA follows: TGTGCCACCAGCAGAGAGGTCCATGGAAACACCATATATTTT. V is TRBV15 and J is TRBJ1-3; D unresolved. Germline V CDR1 and CDR2: LNHNV, YYDKDF (reference sequence). V gave up 0 bases and J gave up 3 bases, with 6 bases separating them. The CDR3 is made up of 14 amino acids.

This clonotype showed up many times. This sequence joins TRBV11-1 and TRBJ2-7; no clear D gene. The CDR3 covers 14 residues. Trimming pared 2 bases from V and 7 bases from J, leaving 15 bases between. The germline gives CDR1 SGHAT, CDR2 FQDESV (reference sequence). DNA for the CDR3: TGTGCCAGCAGCTTAAGTACGGGTTTACGGGAGCAGTACTTC. Its translation: CASSLSTGLREQYF.

In this sample, this clonotype turned up many times. This chain joins TRBV12-3 or TRBV12-4 and TRBJ2-1; 10 bases fit TRBD1. The CDR3 totals 15 residues. Unmatched junction bases numbered 7, after V lost 4 bases and J lost 7 bases. This chain's CDR3 is CASSSSGTGANEQFF. The DNA for the CDR3 is TGTGCCAGCAGTTCCTCCGGGACAGGGGCGAATGAGCAGTTCTTC.

This clonotype was recorded at least ten times. This chain joins TRBV27 and TRBJ2-1, with TRBD2 matching 7 bases. Looked up from germline, CDR1 is MNHEY and CDR2 is SMNVEV (reference sequence). The CDR3 length is 16 residues. Trimming cost V 4 bases and J 6 bases; bases outside gene matches: 12. The CDR3 bases are TGTGCCAGCAGTTCTATAGCGGGTGGCAGATCCAATGAGCAGTTCTTC. Encoded protein: CASSSIAGGRSNEQFF.

At least ten counts were recorded for this clonotype. The genes are TRBV7-8 and TRBJ2-7, with 8 bases lining up with TRBD2. The CDR3 is made up of 16 amino acids. The V and J ends lost 2 bases and 2 bases, in that order; junction bases with no gene match: 8. The germline gives CDR1 SGHVS, CDR2 FQNEAQ. The CDR3 nucleotides read TGTGCCAGCAGCTTAATTCTTCCGGGAGGGCCCTACGAGCAGTACTTC. Encoded protein: CASSLILPGGPYEQYF.

The rearrangement uses TRBV11-2 and TRBJ2-7, with a weak D call TRBD1 (6 bases). The CDR3 covers 15 residues. Trimming stripped 8 bases from V and 3 bases from J, with 20 bases between. CDR1 and CDR2 from the germline V gene are SGHAT and FQNNGV. CDR3 sequence (DNA): TGTGCCAGCTCACCACCCCAACAGGGTCACTACGAGCAGTACTTC. It is translated as CASSPPQQGHYEQYF. Full variable domain (remainder filled in from reference TRBV11-2 and TRBJ2-7): EAGVAQSPRYKIIEKRQSVAFWCNPISGHATLYWYQQILGQGPKLLIQFQNNGVVDDSQLPKDRFSAERLKGVDSTLKIQPAKLEDSAVYLCASSPPQQGHYEQYFGPGTRLTVT.

This clonotype was counted at least ten times. The germline gene is not matched at one end of the junction; a read error may be the cause. The chain combines TRBV11-2 with TRBJ2-1; TRBD2 is a possible D gene (5 bases). This CDR3 contains 13 residues. Germline V CDR1 and CDR2: SGHAT, FQNNGV. The CDR3 region has the DNA TGTGCCAGCAGTTTAGCGTCCTATAATGAGCAGTTCTTC. Its protein is CASSLASYNEQFF.

In its sample, this clonotype was seen many times. This chain joins TRBV20-1 and TRBJ1-1; TRBD1 is a possible D gene (6 bases). The CDR3 covers 14 residues. The V gene lost 2 bases and the J gene lost 0 bases, with 10 bases spanning the gap. Looked up from germline, CDR1 is DFQATT and CDR2 is SNEGSKA (reference sequence). CDR3 coding DNA: TGCAGTGCTAGATTTCACAGGGTGAACACTGAAGCTTTCTTT. This codes for CSARFHRVNTEAFF.

The sample holds a few counts of this clonotype. V gene TRBV3-1 combines with J gene TRBJ2-7; TRBD2 matches 14 bases. The CDR3 length is 16 residues. V shed 0 bases and J 7 bases; nucleotides not matched to a gene: 5. In germline, CDR1 is LGHDT, CDR2 YNNKEL (reference sequence). CDR3 in amino acids: CASSQDRGLAGGEQYF. DNA of the CDR3: TGTGCCAGCAGCCAAGATAGAGGACTAGCGGGAGGTGAGCAGTACTTC.